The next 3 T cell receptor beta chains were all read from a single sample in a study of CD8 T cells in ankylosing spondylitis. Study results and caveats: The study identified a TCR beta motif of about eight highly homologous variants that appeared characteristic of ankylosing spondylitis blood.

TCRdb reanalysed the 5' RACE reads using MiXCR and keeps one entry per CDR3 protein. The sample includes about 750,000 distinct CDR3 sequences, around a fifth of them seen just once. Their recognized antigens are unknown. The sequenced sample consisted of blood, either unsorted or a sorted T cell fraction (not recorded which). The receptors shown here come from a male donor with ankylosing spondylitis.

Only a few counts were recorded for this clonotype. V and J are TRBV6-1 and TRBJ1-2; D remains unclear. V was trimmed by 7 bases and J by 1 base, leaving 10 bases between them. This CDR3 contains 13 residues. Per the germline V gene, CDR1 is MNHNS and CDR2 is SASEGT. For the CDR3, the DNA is TGTGCCAGCACCCCGGACGTTAACTATGGCTACACCTTC. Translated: CASTPDVNYGYTF.

In nucleotides, the CDR3 is TGTGCCAGCAGTCCTAACCTAGCGGGGGCCTACGAGCAGTACTTC. Protein product: CASSPNLAGAYEQYF. The chain couples TRBV6-1 to TRBJ2-7; TRBD2 aligns across 10 bases. With 5 bases clipped from V and 2 bases from J, the junction kept 6 bases outside the gene matches. Looked up from germline, CDR1 is MNHNS and CDR2 is SASEGT. This CDR3 comprises 15 residues.

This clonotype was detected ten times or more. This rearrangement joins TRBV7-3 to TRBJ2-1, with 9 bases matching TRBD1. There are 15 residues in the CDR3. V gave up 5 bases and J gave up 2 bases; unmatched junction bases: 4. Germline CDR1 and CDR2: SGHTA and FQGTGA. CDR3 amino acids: CASSVDRGAYNEQFF. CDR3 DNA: TGTGCCAGCAGCGTGGACAGGGGCGCCTACAATGAGCAGTTCTTC.